This T cell receptor beta chain was sequenced in a study of beta chain features in type 1 diabetes. The study's findings and limits: TCRB CDR3s were moderately but significantly shorter in Type 1 diabetes patients in all four CD4+ subsets. Lower insertion and higher deletion counts appeared at VDJ junctions in type 1 diabetes patients. Within the patient group, naive, central memory and Treg TCRB repertoires appeared more similar to each other than within healthy donors.

Expressed TCRB transcripts were sequenced because the isolated RNA had all been reverse transcribed beforehand. Naive, central memory and regulatory T cell samples produced a mean of roughly 3.9 million reads. Profiling relied on immunoSEQ multiplex PCR, and the TCRdb table lists in-frame clones only, not all of them. Here the sample spans approximately 170,000 clones, almost 8% being singletons. The sample holds a few counts of this clone. Its antigen is not identified. Naive, central memory, regulatory and stem cell-like memory cells within the CD4+ compartment were sorted using CD45RO/CCR7/CD25/CD127/CD95/CD27. The sequence was collected from a man younger than 30 with type 1 diabetes. Sequences were obtained from central memory CD4+ T cells from blood.

The CDR3 region is CASSQLDWTDTQYF. DNA of the CDR3: TGTGCCAGCAGCCAACTGGACTGGACAGATACGCAGTATTTT. The chain employs TRBV7-2 and TRBJ2-3; D may be TRBD2 (5 bases). Germline CDR1 and CDR2: SGHTA and FQGNSA. The CDR3 is made up of 14 amino acids. V was shortened by 5 bases and J by 3 bases, with 12 bases between the two germline ends.